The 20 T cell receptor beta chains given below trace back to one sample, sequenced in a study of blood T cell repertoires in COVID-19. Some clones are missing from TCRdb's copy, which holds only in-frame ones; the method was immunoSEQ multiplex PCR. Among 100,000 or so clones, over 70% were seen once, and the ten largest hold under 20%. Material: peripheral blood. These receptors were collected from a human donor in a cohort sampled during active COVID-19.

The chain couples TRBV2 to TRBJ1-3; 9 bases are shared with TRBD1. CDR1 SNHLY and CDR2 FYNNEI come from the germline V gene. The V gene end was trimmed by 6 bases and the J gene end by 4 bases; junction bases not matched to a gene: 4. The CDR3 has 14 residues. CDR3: CASRQGTGGNTIYF. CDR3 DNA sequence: TGTGCCAGCAGACAGGGGACAGGGGGAAACACCATATATTTT.

The CDR3 spells CSVEEGGYEQYF. DNA for the CDR3: TGCAGCGTTGAAGAGGGGGGATACGAGCAGTACTTC. The chain uses TRBV29-1 and TRBJ2-7; D might be TRBD2 (6 bases). The CDR3 has 12 residues. Trimming took off 0 bases at V and 4 bases at J, with 7 bases between the two ends. The germline V gene encodes CDR1 SQVTM and CDR2 ANQGSEA.

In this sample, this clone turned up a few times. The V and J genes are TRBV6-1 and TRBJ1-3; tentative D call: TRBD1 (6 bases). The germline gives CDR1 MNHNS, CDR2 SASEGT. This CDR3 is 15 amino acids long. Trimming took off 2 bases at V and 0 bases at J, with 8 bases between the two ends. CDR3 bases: TGTGCCAGCAGTGAAATCAGGGGCTCTGGAAACACCATATATTTT. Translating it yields CASSEIRGSGNTIYF.

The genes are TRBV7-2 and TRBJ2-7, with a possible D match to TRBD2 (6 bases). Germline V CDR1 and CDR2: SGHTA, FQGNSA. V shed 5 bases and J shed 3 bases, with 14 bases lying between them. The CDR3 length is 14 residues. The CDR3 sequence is CASSPWDSFYEQYF. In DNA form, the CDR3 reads TGTGCCAGCAGCCCATGGGACTCCTTCTACGAGCAGTACTTC.

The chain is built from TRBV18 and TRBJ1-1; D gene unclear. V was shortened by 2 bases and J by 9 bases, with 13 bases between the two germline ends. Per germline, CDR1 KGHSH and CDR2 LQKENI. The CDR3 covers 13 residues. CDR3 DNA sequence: TGTGCCAGCTCACCAGGCGGGGAAATGCAAGCTTTCTTT. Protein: CASSPGGEMQAFF.

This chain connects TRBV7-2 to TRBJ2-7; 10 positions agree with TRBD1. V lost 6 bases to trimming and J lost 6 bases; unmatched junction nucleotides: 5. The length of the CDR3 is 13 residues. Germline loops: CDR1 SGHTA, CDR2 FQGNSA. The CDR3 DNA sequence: TGTGCCAGCAGTTCGGACAGGGGGGGCGAGCAGTACTTC. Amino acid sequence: CASSSDRGGEQYF.

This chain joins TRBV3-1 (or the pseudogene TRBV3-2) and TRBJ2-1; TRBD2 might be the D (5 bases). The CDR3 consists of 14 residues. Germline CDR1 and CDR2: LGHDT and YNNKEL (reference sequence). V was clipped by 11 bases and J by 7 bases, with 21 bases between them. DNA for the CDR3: TGTGCCGGAATTCGCGGGCCCATGGGAAATGAGCAGTTCTTC. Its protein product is CAGIRGPMGNEQFF.

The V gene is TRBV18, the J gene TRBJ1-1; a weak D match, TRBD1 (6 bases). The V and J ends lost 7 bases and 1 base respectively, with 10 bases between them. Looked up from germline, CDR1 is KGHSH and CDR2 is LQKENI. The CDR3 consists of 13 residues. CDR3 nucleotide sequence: TGTGCCAGCTTAGGACAGCCGAACACTGAAGCTTTCTTT. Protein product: CASLGQPNTEAFF.

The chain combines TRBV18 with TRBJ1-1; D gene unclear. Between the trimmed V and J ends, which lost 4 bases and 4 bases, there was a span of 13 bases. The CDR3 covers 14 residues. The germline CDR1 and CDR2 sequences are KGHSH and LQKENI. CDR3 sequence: CASSLPRGGTEAFF. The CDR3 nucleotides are TGTGCCAGCTCACTTCCCCGGGGAGGCACTGAAGCTTTCTTT.

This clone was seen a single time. CDR3 region: CASSPQGYSSYEQYF. The CDR3 nucleotides are TGTGCCAGCAGCCCCCAGGGTTACTCAAGTTACGAGCAGTACTTC. This sequence joins TRBV9 and TRBJ2-7, with TRBD1 as a possible D gene (5 bases). Trimming removed 4 bases at V and 4 bases at J, with 18 bases between. The CDR3 contains 15 residues. Germline V gives CDR1 SGDLS, CDR2 YYNGEE.

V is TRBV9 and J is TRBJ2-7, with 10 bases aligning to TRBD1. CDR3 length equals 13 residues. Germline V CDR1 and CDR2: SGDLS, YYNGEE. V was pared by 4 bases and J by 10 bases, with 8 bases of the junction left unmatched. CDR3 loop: CASSLRQGALQYF. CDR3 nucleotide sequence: TGTGCCAGCAGCCTCAGACAGGGGGCCCTTCAGTACTTC.

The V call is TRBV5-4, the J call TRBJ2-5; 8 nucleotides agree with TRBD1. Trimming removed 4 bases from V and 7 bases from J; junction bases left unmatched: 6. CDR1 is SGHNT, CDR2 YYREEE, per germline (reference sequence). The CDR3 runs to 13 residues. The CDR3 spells CASSAGQDGTQYF. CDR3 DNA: TGTGCCAGCAGCGCGGGACAGGATGGGACCCAGTACTTC.

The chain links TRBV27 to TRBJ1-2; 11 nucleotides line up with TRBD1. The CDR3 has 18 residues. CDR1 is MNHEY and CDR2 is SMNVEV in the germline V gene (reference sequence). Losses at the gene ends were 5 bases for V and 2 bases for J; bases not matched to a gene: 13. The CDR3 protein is CASSAHSGTGGRNYGYTF. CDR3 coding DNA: TGTGCCAGCAGTGCCCACTCCGGGACAGGGGGTCGAAACTATGGCTACACCTTC.

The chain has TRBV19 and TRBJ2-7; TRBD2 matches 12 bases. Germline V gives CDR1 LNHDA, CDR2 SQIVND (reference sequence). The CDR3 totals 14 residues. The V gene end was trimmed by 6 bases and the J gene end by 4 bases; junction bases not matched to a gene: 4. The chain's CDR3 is CASSLLAGGYEQYF. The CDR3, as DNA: TGTGCCAGTAGCCTCCTAGCGGGAGGGTACGAGCAGTACTTC.

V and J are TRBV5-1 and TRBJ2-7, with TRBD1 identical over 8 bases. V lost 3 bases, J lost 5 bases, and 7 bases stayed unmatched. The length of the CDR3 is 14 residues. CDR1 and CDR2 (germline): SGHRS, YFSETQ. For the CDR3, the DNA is TGCGCCAGCAGCTCCACAGGGGGGATCGACGAGCAGTACTTC. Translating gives CASSSTGGIDEQYF. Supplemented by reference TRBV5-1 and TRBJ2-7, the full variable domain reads KAGVTQTPRYLIKTRGQQVTLSCSPISGHRSVSWYQQTPGQGLQFLFEYFSETQRNKGNFPGRFSGRQFSNSRSEMNVSTLELGDSALYLCASSSTGGIDEQYFGPGTRLTVT.

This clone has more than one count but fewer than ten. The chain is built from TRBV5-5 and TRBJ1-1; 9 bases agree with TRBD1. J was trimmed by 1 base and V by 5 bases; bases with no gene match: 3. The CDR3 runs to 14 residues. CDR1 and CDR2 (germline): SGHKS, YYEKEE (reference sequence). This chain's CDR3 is CASSWDRANTEAFF. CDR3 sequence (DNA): TGTGCCAGCAGTTGGGACAGGGCGAACACTGAAGCTTTCTTT.

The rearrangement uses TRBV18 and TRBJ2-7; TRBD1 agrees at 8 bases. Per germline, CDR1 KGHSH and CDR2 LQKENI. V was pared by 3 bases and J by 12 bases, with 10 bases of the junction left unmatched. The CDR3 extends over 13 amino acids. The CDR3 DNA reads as TGTGCCAGCTCACCGGCCCAGGGGGCTCGGCCGTACTTC. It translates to CASSPAQGARPYF. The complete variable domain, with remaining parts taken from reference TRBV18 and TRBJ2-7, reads NAGVMQNPRHLVRRRGQEARLRCSPMKGHSHVYWYRQLPEEGLKFMVYLQKENIIDESGMPKERFSAEFPKEGPSILRIQQVVRGDSAAYFCASSPAQGARPYFGPGTRLTVT.

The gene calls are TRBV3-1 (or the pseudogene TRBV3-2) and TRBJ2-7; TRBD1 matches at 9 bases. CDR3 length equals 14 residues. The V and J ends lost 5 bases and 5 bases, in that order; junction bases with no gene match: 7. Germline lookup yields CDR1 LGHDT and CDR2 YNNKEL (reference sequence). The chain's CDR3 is CASSLPGQGNEQYF. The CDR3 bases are TGTGCCAGCAGCTTGCCGGGACAGGGCAACGAGCAGTACTTC.

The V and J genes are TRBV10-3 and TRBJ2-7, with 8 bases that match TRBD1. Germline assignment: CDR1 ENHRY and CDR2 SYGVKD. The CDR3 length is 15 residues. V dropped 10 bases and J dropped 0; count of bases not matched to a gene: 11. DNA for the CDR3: TGTGCCACCTATTCCGGGACAGGCGACTCCTACGAGCAGTACTTC. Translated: CATYSGTGDSYEQYF.

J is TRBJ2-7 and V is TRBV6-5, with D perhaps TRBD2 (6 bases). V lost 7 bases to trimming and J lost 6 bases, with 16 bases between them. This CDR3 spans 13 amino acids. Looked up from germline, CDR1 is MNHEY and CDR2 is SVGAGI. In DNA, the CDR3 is TGTGCCAGCAAGTACACCGGAGGGGCCGAGCAGTACTTC. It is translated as CASKYTGGAEQYF.